These 14 T cell receptor beta chains were sequenced from one sample in a study of T-cell reconstitution after alpha-beta-depleted transplantation in children. As it was prepared, the TCRbeta library received unique molecular identifiers. Each CDR3 protein gets one entry after TCRdb re-called the PCR reads with MiXCR. The data hold nearly 550,000 distinct CDR3 sequences, with around 18% observed a single time. The sequencing used PBMCs from the stem cell graft donor, collected from the stem cell graft. The receptors were sampled from a human donor who donated a stem cell graft to a child with acute lymphoblastic leukemia.

J is TRBJ2-7 and V is TRBV20-1; 7 nucleotides line up with TRBD1. V trimming: 5 bases; J trimming: 0 bases; junction bases outside the gene matches: 4. In germline, CDR1 is DFQATT, CDR2 SNEGSKA (reference sequence). The CDR3 has 13 amino acids. The CDR3 DNA follows: TGCAGTGCTCATCGACAGGGCTCCTACGAGCAGTACTTC. Translation gives CSAHRQGSYEQYF.

This clonotype has only a few counts. The chain employs TRBV6-5 and TRBJ2-1, with a weak D call TRBD2 (6 bases). Trimming left V 2 bases short and J 0 bases short, with 17 bases between. Per the germline V gene, CDR1 is MNHEY and CDR2 is SVGAGI. The CDR3 has 18 residues. Written as DNA, the CDR3 is TGTGCCAGCAGTTACCGCTATGGGCGGGGAAGCTCCTACAATGAGCAGTTCTTC. It is translated as CASSYRYGRGSSYNEQFF.

The sample holds a few counts of this clonotype. The J gene is TRBJ2-1, the V gene TRBV20-1; D gene uncertain. Looked up from germline, CDR1 is DFQATT and CDR2 is SNEGSKA (reference sequence). V lost 6 bases, J lost 3 bases, and 27 bases lay in between. The CDR3 runs to 18 residues. CDR3 amino acids: CSAPEDVNVSPYYNEQFF. The DNA of the CDR3 is TGCAGTGCCCCCGAGGACGTAAACGTGAGCCCCTACTACAATGAGCAGTTCTTC.

The V gene is TRBV29-1, the J gene TRBJ2-7, with 10 bases fitting TRBD2. V was pared by 6 bases and J by 3 bases, with 20 bases of the junction left unmatched. The CDR3 runs 18 residues. The germline V gene has CDR1 SQVTM and CDR2 ANQGSEA. The CDR3 reads CSVHVRLAGVAEDYEQYF. CDR3 DNA: TGCAGCGTGCATGTCCGGCTAGCGGGAGTAGCAGAGGACTACGAGCAGTACTTC.

This chain uses TRBV12-3 or TRBV12-4 with TRBJ1-2, with 8 positions matching TRBD1. V shed 2 bases, J shed 3 bases, and the junction held 5 bases outside the gene matches. The CDR3 has 15 amino acids. The CDR3 loop reads CASSLIGQGDYGYTF. CDR3 in DNA: TGTGCCAGCAGTTTAATAGGACAGGGTGACTATGGCTACACCTTC.

The chain has TRBV10-2 and TRBJ2-3; 8 bases match TRBD2. The CDR3 is 15 amino acids. Trimming at V came to 8 bases and at J to 4 bases, leaving 11 bases not matched to a gene. Per germline, CDR1 WSHSY and CDR2 SAAADI. The CDR3 DNA follows: TGCGCCAGCGTAAAGATAGCGGGGCTGCCAGATACGCAGTATTTT. Translating gives CASVKIAGLPDTQYF.

This CDR3 reads CASSSPLGQGKTEAFF. CDR3 sequence (DNA): TGTGCCAGCAGCTCTCCCTTGGGACAGGGGAAAACTGAAGCTTTCTTT. V and J are TRBV11-2 and TRBJ1-1; 10 positions match TRBD1. The germline CDR1 and CDR2 sequences are SGHAT and FQNNGV. The length of the CDR3 is 16 residues. V lost 4 bases, J lost 5 bases, and 10 bases stayed unmatched.

This chain connects TRBV29-1 to TRBJ2-7, with 7 nucleotides matching TRBD2. The germline gives CDR1 SQVTM, CDR2 ANQGSEA. The CDR3 is 11 amino acids. DNA of the CDR3: TGCAGTGCGGGAGACGCGGTCGAGCAGTACTTC. Its translation is CSAGDAVEQYF.

Only a few counts were recorded for this clonotype. This sequence joins TRBV12-3 or TRBV12-4 and TRBJ1-1; no definite D call. V was clipped by 0 bases and J by 2 bases, with 13 bases between them. The CDR3 spans 16 residues. CDR3 DNA: TGTGCCAGCAGTTTAGCCTGGGCCGATCAAAACACTGAAGCTTTCTTT. As protein: CASSLAWADQNTEAFF.

In DNA, the CDR3 is TGCGCCAGCAGCCTACACTACAATGAGCAGTTCTTC. This gives the protein CASSLHYNEQFF. The V call is TRBV4-1, the J call TRBJ2-1, with unresolved D. Trimming shortened V by 4 bases and J by 3 bases, and 4 bases separated the two germline ends. The CDR3 is 12 amino acids. In germline, CDR1 is MGHRA, CDR2 YSYEKL.

This clonotype has only a few counts. The rearrangement uses TRBV4-1 and TRBJ1-1, with D tentatively TRBD1 (5 bases). The V end lost 1 base, the J end lost 1 base, and 13 bases lay between the germline ends. The germline V gene has CDR1 MGHRA and CDR2 YSYEKL. CDR3 length: 16 residues. The CDR3 spells CASSQADTLGNTEAFF. The CDR3 bases are TGCGCCAGCAGCCAAGCGGACACTCTTGGGAACACTGAAGCTTTCTTT.

This clonotype was counted a few times. The V gene is TRBV28, the J gene TRBJ2-7, with a tentative D call TRBD2 (6 bases). The CDR3 spans 16 residues. The V and J ends lost 2 bases and 7 bases respectively, with 21 bases between them. The germline V gene has CDR1 MDHEN and CDR2 SYDVKM. The CDR3 loop reads CASSLVSAGNLREQYF. For the CDR3, the DNA is TGTGCCAGCAGTTTAGTCAGTGCGGGGAACCTACGAGAGCAGTACTTC.

This sequence joins TRBV11-2 and TRBJ2-1; D not certain. V lost 5 bases to trimming and J lost 13 bases, with 18 bases between them. From germline, CDR1 is SGHAT and CDR2 FQNNGV. The CDR3 extends over 13 amino acids. The DNA of the CDR3 is TGTGCCAGCAGCCACATCGACGGCGCAACTCAGTTCTTC. It translates to CASSHIDGATQFF.

The gene calls are TRBV5-1 and TRBJ1-2, with D perhaps matching TRBD1 (5 bases). This CDR3 region has 14 residues. CDR1 is SGHRS, CDR2 YFSETQ, per germline. V was clipped by 4 bases and J by 3 bases, with 13 bases between them. The CDR3 DNA follows: TGCGCCAGCAGCCAGGTGGGAGGGGACTATGGCTACACCTTC. This translates into CASSQVGGDYGYTF.